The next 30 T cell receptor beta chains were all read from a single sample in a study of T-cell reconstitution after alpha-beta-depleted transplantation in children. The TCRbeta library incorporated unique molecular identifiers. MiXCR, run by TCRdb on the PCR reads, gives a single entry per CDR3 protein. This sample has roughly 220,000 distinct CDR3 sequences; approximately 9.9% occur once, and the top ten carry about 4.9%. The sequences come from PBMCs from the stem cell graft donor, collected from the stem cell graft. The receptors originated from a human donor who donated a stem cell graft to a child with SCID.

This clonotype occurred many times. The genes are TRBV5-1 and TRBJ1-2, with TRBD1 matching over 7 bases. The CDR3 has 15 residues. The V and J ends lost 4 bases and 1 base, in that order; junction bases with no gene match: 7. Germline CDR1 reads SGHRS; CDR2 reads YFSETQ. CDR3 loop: CASSPGQAVNYGYTF. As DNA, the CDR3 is TGCGCCAGCAGCCCCGGACAGGCGGTTAACTATGGCTACACCTTC.

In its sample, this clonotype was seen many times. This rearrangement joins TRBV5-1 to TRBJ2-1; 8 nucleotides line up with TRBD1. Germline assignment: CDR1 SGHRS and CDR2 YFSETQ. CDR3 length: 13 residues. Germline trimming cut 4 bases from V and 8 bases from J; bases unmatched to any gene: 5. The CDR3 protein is CASSGKTGDEQFF. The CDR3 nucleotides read TGCGCCAGCAGCGGGAAGACAGGGGATGAGCAGTTCTTC.

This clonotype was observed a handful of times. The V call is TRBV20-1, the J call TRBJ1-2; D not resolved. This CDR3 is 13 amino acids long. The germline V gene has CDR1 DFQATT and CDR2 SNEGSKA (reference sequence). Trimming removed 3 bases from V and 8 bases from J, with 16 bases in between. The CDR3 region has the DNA TGCAGTGCTAGTCGGGAAGGGTTAGGAGGCTACACCTTC. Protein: CSASREGLGGYTF.

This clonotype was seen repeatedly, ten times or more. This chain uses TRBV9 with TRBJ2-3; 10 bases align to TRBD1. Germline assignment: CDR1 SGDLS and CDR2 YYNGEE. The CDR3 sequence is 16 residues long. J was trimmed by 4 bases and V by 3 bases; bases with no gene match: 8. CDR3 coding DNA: TGTGCCAGCAGCGCTACCGGGACAGGGGCCCCAGATACGCAGTATTTT. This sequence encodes CASSATGTGAPDTQYF.

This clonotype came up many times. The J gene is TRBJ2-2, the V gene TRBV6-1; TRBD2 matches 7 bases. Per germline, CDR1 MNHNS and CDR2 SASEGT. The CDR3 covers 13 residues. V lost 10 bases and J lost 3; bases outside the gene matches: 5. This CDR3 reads CATLRGDTGELFF. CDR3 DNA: TGTGCCACCCTTCGGGGGGACACCGGGGAGCTGTTTTTT.

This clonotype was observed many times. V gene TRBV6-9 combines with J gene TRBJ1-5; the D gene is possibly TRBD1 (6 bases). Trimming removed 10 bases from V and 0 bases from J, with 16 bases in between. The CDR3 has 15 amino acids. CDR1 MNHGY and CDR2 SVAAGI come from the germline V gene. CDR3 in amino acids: CATPSRDISNQPQHF. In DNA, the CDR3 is TGTGCCACCCCGTCCCGGGACATTAGCAATCAGCCCCAGCATTTT.

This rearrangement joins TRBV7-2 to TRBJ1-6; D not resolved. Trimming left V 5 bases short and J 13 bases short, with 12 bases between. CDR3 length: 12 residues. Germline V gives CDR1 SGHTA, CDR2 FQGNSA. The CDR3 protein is CASSPRGGPLHF. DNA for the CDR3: TGTGCCAGCAGCCCGCGGGGTGGGCCCCTCCACTTT.

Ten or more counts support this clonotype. The CDR3 bases are TGTGCCAGCAGCAAAGAAGGGGGGACAGGGGACACTGAAGCTTTCTTT. Protein sequence: CASSKEGGTGDTEAFF. This chain connects TRBV21-1 to TRBJ1-1; the tabulated D call, TRBD1, remains unverified against the DNA. TRBV21-1 is labeled a pseudogene. CDR3 length equals 16 residues.

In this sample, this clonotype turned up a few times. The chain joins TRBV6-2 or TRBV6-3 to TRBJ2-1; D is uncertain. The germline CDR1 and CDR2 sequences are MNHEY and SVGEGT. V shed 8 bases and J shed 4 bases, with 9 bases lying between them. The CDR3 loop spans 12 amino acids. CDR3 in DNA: TGTGCCAGCTCCGCCAGGTACAATGAGCAGTTCTTC. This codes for CASSARYNEQFF.

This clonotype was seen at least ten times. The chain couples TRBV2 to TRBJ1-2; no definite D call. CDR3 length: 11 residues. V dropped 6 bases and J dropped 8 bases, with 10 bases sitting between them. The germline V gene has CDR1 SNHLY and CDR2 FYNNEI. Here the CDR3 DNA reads TGTGCCAGCAGAAACTATAGGGGCTACACCTTC. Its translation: CASRNYRGYTF.

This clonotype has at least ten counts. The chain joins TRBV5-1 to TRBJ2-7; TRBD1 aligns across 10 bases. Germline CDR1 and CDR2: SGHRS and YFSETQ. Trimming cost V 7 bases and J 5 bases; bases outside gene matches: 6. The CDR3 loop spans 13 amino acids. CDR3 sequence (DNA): TGCGCCAGCTACAGGGACAGGGGCGACGAGCAGTACTTC. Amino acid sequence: CASYRDRGDEQYF.

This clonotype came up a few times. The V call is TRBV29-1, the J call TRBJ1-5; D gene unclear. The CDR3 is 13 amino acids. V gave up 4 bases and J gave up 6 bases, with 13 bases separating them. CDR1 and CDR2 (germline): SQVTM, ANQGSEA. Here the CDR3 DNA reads TGCAGCGTTGTTGAGGGCTGGGGTCAGCCCCAGCATTTT. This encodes CSVVEGWGQPQHF.

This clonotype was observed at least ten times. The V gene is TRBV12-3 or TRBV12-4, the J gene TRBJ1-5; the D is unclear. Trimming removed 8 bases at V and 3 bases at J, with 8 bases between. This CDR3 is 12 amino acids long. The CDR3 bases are TGTGCCAGCTGCAGCAACAATCAGCCCCAGCATTTT. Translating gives CASCSNNQPQHF.

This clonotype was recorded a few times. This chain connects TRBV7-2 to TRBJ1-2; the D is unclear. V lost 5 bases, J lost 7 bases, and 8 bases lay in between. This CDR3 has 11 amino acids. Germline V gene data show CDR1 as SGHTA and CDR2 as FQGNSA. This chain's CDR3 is CASSPTGGYTF. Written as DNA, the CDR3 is TGTGCCAGCAGCCCTACGGGTGGCTACACCTTC.

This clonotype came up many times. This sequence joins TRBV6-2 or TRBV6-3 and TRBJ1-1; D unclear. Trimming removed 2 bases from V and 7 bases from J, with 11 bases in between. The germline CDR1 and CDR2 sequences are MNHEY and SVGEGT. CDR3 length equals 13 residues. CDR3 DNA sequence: TGTGCCAGCAGTTACAACACGGGAGGTGAAGCTTTCTTT. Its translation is CASSYNTGGEAFF.

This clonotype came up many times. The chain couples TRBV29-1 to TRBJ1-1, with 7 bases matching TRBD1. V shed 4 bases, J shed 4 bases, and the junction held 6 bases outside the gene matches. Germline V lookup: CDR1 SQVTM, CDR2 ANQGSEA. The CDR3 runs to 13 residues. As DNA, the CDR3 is TGCAGCGTTGGCAGGGGGTCTTCCACTGAAGCTTTCTTT. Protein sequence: CSVGRGSSTEAFF.

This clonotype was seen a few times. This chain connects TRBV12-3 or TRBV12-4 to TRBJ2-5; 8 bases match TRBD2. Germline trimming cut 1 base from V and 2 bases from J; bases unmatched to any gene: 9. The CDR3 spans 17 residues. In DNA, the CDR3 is TGTGCCAGCAGTTTAGTGTTTGGCGGGGGGCCGCAAGAGACCCAGTACTTC. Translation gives CASSLVFGGGPQETQYF.

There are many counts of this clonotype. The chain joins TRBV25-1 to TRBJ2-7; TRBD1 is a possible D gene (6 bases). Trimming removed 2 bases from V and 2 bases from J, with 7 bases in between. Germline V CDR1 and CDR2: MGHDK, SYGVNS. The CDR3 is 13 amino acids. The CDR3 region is CASSETGPYEQYF. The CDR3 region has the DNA TGTGCCAGCAGTGAAACAGGGCCCTACGAGCAGTACTTC.

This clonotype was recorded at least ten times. The chain's CDR3 is CATSPSGKRRDQPQHF. The CDR3 DNA follows: TGTGCCACCAGCCCATCAGGGAAAAGGCGGGATCAGCCCCAGCATTTT. The V and J genes are TRBV15 and TRBJ1-5; D may be TRBD1 (5 bases). Trimming took off 5 bases at V and 5 bases at J, with 19 bases between the two ends. The CDR3 extends over 16 amino acids. From germline, CDR1 is LNHNV and CDR2 YYDKDF (reference sequence).

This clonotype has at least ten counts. CDR3 loop: CASIWASGGEHTQYF. CDR3 in DNA: TGTGCCAGCATCTGGGCTAGCGGGGGGGAGCATACGCAGTATTTT. The chain combines TRBV28 with TRBJ2-3; 12 nucleotides match TRBD2. The germline gives CDR1 MDHEN, CDR2 SYDVKM. This CDR3 has 15 residues. V trimming: 7 bases; J trimming: 7 bases; junction bases outside the gene matches: 9.

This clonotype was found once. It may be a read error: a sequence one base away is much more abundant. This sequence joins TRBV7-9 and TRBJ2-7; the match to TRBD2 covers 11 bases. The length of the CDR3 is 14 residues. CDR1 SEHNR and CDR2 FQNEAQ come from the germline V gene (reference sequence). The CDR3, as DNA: TGTGGCAGCAGCAAACTAGCGGGAGTCAACGAGCAGTACTTC. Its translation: CGSSKLAGVNEQYF.

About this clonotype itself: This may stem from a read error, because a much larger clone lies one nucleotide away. The CDR3 is CTSSSSAGELFF. CDR3 DNA sequence: TGTACCAGCAGCTCTAGCGCCGGGGAGCTGTTTTTT. This sequence joins TRBV5-5 and TRBJ2-2, with D tentatively TRBD2 (6 bases). Germline CDR1 and CDR2: SGHKS and YYEKEE (reference sequence). The CDR3 extends over 12 amino acids.

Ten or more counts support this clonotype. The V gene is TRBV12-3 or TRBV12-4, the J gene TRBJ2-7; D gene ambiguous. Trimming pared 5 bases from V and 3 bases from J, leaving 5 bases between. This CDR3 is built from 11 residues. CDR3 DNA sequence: TGTGCCAGCAGTCAAAACTACGAGCAGTACTTC. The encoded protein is CASSQNYEQYF.

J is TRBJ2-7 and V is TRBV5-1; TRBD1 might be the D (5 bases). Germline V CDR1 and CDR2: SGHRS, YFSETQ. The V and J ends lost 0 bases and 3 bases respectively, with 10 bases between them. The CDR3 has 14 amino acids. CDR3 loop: CASSLGQSNYEQYF. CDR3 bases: TGCGCCAGCAGCTTGGGACAGTCTAACTACGAGCAGTACTTC.

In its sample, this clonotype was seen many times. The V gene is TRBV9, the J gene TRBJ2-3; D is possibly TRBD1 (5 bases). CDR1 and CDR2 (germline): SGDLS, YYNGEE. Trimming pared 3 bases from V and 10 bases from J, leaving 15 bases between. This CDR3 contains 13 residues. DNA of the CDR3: TGTGCCAGCAGCGCCCAGAATGGGGCTCCGCAGTATTTT. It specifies CASSAQNGAPQYF.

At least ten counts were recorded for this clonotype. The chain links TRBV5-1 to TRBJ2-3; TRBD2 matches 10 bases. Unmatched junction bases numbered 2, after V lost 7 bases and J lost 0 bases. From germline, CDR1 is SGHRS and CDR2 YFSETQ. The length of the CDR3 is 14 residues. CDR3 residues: CASASGGSTDTQYF. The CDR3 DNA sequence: TGCGCCAGCGCTAGCGGGGGTAGCACAGATACGCAGTATTTT.

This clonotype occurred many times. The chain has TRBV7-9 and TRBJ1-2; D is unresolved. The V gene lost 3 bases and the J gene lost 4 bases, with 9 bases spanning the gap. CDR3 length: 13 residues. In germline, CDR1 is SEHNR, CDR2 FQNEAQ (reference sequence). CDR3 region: CASSLGTFYGYTF. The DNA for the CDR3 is TGTGCCAGCAGCTTGGGCACGTTCTATGGCTACACCTTC.

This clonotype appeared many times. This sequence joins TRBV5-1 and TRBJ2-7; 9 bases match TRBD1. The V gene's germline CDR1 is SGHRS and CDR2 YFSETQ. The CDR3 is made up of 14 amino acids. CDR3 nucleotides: TGCGCCAGCAGCTTGGCCCCCGGGACAGGGCCGGCTGATGTC. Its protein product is CASSLAPGTGPADV.

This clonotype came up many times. The CDR3 spells CATSRDLGMTGPGNTIYF. The CDR3 nucleotides are TGTGCCACCAGCAGAGATTTGGGGATGACAGGTCCCGGAAACACCATATATTTT. The chain joins TRBV15 to TRBJ1-3; tentatively, D is TRBD1 (6 bases). This CDR3 contains 18 residues. Trimming stripped 0 bases from V and 4 bases from J, with 19 bases between. Germline CDR1 is LNHNV and CDR2 is YYDKDF (reference sequence).

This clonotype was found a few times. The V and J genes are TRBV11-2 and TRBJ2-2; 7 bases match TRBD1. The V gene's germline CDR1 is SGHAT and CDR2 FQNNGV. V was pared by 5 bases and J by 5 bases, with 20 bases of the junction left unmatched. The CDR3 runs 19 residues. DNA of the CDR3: TGTGCCAGCAGCCCCCGCACCCAACAATTGACAGGGAAGACCGGGGAGCTGTTTTTT. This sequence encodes CASSPRTQQLTGKTGELFF.